This TCR beta chain was recovered during a study of T cells after yellow fever vaccination. This clonotype was counted many times. The authors made TCR cDNA by 5'RACE template switching, adding a universal primer site and UMIs. TCRdb re-called the 5' RACE reads through MiXCR, storing one row per CDR3 protein. The sample consists of roughly 85,000 distinct CDR3 sequences, roughly 14% of them appearing once. General study findings and limits: The secondary response showed a weaker magnitude and a faster peak, day 5 versus 15. A large majority of primary-vaccination clones showed up again after the booster (just under 97% CD4, about 90% CD8). CD4 and CD8 compartments shared a small share of clonotypes.

This sample comprised CD8+ T cells not binding an NS4B(214-222) dextramer, sorted from PBMCs, obtained less than 25 days after the first yellow fever vaccination. The receptor's source is a man younger than 30 who received the YFV17D yellow fever vaccine.

The CDR3 sequence: CASSQGRVEINSYEQYF. CDR3 nucleotide sequence: TGCGCCAGCAGCCAAGGCAGGGTAGAGATAAATTCCTACGAGCAGTACTTC. This sequence joins TRBV4-1 and TRBJ2-7, with a tentative D call TRBD1 (5 bases). CDR1 MGHRA and CDR2 YSYEKL come from the germline V gene. The CDR3 is made up of 17 amino acids. V lost 1 base, J lost 1 base, and 17 bases lay in between.